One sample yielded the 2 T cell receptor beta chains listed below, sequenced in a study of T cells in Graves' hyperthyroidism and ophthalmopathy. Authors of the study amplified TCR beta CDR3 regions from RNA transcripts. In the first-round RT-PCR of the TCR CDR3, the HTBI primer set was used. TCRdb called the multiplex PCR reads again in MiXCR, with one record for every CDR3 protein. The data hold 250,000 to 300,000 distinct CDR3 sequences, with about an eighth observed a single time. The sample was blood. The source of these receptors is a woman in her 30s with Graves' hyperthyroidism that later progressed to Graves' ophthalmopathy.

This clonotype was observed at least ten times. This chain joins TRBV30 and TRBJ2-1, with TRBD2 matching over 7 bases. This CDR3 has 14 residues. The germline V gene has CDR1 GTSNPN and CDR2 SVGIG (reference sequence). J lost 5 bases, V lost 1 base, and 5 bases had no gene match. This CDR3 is CAWSEGLADNEQFF. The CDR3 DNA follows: TGTGCCTGGAGTGAAGGGCTAGCGGACAATGAGCAGTTCTTC.

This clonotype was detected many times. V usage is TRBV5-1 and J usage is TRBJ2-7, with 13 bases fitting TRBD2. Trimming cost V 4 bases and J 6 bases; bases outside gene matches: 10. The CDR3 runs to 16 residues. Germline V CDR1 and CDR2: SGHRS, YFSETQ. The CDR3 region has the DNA TGCGCCAGCAGCCCGCGACTAGCGGGAGGACCGCGCGAGCAGTACTTC. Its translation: CASSPRLAGGPREQYF.